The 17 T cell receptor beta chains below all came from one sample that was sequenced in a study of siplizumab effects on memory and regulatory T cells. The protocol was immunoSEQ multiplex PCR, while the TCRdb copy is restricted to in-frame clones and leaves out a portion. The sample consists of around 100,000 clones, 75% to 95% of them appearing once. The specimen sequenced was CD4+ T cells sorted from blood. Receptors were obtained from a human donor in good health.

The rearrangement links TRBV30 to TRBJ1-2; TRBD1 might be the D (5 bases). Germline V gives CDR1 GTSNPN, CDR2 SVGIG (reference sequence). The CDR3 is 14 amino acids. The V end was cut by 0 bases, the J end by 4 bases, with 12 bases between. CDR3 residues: CAWSVGGDSYGYTF. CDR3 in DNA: TGTGCCTGGAGTGTTGGGGGGGATAGCTATGGCTACACCTTC.

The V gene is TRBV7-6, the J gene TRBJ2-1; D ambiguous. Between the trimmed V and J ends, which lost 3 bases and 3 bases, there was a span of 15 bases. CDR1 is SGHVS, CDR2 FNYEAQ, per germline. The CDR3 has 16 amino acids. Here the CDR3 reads CASSFESPTFYNEQFF. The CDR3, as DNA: TGTGCCAGCAGCTTTGAATCCCCAACTTTCTACAATGAGCAGTTCTTC.

Written as DNA, the CDR3 is TGCGCCAGCACCTCTACGGGAAACACCGGGGAGCTGTTTTTT. Translation gives CASTSTGNTGELFF. This sequence joins TRBV5-1 and TRBJ2-2, with a weak D call TRBD2 (5 bases). There are 14 residues in the CDR3. V lost 6 bases, J lost 2 bases, and 11 bases lay in between. CDR1 SGHRS and CDR2 YFSETQ come from the germline V gene.

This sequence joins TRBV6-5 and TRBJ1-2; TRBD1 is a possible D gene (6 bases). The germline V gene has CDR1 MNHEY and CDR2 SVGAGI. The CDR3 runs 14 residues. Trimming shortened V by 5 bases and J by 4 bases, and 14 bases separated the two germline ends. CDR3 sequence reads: CASSDRLSFYGYTF. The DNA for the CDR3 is TGTGCCAGCAGTGACAGGTTGTCTTTCTATGGCTACACCTTC.

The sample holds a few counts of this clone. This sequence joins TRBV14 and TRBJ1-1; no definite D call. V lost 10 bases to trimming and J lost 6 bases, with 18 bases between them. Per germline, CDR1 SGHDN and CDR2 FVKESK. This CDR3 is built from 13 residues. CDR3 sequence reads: CATRLLGGAEAFF. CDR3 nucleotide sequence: TGTGCCACCCGTCTTCTGGGTGGGGCTGAAGCTTTCTTT. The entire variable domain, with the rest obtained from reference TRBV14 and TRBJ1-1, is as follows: EAGVTQFPSHSVIEKGQTVTLRCDPISGHDNLYWYRRVMGKEIKFLLHFVKESKQDESGMPNNRFLAERTGGTYSTLKVQPAELEDSGVYFCATRLLGGAEAFFGQGTRLTVV.

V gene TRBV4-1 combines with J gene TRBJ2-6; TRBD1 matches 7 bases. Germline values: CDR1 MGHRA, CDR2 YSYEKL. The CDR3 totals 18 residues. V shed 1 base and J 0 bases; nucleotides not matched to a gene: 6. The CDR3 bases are TGCGCCAGCAGCCAAGTAAGGACAGGCCTCTCTGGGGCCAACGTCCTGACTTTC. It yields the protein CASSQVRTGLSGANVLTF.

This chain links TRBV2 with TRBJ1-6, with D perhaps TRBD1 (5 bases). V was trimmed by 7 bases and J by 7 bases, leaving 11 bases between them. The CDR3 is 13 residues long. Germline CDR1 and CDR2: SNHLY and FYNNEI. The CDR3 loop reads CASNGRENSPLHF. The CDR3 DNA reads TGTGCCAGCAATGGCAGGGAGAATTCACCCCTCCACTTT.

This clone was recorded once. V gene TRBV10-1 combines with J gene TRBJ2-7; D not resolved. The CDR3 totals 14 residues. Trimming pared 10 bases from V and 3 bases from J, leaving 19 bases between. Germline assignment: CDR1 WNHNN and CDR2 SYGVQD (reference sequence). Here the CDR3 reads CANTEGQISYEQYF. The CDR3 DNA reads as TGCGCCAATACCGAAGGGCAGATCAGCTACGAGCAGTACTTC.

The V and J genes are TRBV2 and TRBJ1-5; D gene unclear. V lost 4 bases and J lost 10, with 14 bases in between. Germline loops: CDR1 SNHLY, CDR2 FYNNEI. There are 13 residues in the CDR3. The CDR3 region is CASSGEIRNPQHF. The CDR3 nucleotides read TGTGCCAGCAGTGGAGAGATCAGGAATCCCCAGCATTTT.

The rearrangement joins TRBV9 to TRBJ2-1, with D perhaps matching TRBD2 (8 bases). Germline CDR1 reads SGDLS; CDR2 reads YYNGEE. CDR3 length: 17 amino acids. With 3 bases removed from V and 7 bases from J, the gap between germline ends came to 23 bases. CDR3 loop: CASSGGFGTAGENEQFF. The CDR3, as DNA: TGTGCCAGCAGCGGGGGTTTTGGGACAGCGGGGGAGAATGAGCAGTTCTTC.

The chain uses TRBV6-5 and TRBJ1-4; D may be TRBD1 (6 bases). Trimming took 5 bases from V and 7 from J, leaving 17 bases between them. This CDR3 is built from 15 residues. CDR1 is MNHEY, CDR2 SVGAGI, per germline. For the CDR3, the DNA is TGTGCCAGCAGTCTCAACAGGGCTATGGGTGAAAAACTGTTTTTT. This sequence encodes CASSLNRAMGEKLFF.

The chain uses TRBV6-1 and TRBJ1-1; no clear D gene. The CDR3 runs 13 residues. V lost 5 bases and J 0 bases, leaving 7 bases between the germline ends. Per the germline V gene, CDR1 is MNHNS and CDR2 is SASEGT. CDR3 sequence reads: CASSSALNTEAFF. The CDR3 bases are TGTGCCAGCAGTAGCGCTTTGAACACTGAAGCTTTCTTT.

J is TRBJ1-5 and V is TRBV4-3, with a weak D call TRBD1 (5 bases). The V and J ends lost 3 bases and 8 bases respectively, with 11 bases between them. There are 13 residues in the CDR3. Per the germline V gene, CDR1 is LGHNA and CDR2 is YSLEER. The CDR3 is CASSHLSGEPQHF. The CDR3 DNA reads TGCGCCAGCAGCCACCTTTCGGGGGAGCCCCAGCATTTT.

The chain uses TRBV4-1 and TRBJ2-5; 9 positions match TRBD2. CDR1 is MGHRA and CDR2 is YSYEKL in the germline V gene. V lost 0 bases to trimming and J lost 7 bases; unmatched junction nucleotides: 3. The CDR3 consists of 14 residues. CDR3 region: CASSQESGGPTQYF. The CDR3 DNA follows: TGCGCCAGCAGCCAAGAGAGCGGGGGGCCGACCCAGTACTTC.

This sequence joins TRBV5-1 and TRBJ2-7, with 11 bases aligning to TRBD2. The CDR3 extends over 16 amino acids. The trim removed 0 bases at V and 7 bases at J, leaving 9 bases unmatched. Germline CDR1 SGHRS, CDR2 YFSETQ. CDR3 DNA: TGCGCCAGCAGCTTGGTTAGCGGGGGGGCCTTCTTGGAGCAGTACTTC. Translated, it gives CASSLVSGGAFLEQYF.

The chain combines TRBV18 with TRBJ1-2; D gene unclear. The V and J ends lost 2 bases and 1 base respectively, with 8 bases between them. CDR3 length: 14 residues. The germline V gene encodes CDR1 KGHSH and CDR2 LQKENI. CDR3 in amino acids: CASSPYTDNYGYTF. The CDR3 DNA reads TGTGCCAGCTCACCATATACGGATAACTATGGCTACACCTTC.

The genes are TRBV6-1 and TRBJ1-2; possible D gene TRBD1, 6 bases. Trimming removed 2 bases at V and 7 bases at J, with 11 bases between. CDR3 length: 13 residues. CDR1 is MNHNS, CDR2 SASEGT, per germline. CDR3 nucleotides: TGTGCCAGCAGTGAATGGGCAGGGGTTGGCTACACCTTC. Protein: CASSEWAGVGYTF.